This TCR beta chain came from a study of OX40 agonist ivuxolimab in advanced cancers. The overall study: It was permissible to have had prior anti-PD-1, anti-PD-L1 or anti-CTLA-4 therapy, and about 40% had some.

Data came from immunoSEQ multiplex PCR; TCRdb stores just in-frame clones and leaves some out. This sample has some 83,000 clones; about 90% occur once, and the top ten carry 8.4%. Prior autoimmune disease or systemic immunosuppression barred patients. Sampling times: baseline, cycle 4 day 1, cycle 7 day 1. This CDR3 is 12 amino acids long. Germline values: CDR1 SQVTM, CDR2 ANQGSEA. V was trimmed by 1 base and J by 3 bases, leaving 7 bases between them. The chain uses TRBV29-1 and TRBJ2-7; D is unresolved. This sequence was found in an adult with an advanced solid tumor such as melanoma, head and neck, liver or kidney cancer. This specimen consisted of CD4+ or CD8+ T cells sorted from blood, obtained in a trial of the OX40 agonist ivuxolimab. CDR3 sequence (DNA): TGCAGCGTTGAAGTGGTGGGCTACGAGCAGTACTTC. This sequence encodes CSVEVVGYEQYF.